These 18 T cell receptor beta chains were sequenced from one sample in a study of human T cells and chemical hapten exposure. Time point meaning: patch test 1, 2 weeks after DPC sensitization. As to treatment: therapeutic diphenylcyclopropenone sensitization with weekly scalp DPC. TCRdb passed the RACE reads through MiXCR, listing each CDR3 protein once. The sample lists around 380,000 distinct CDR3 sequences; approximately 5.1% were seen once. The source material was whole blood, sampled in connection with sensitization to the hapten diphenylcyclopropenone (DPC). The receptors shown here come from a woman in her fifties or sixties with alopecia areata. Some clones in this sample may be carry-over from other donors' samples.

There are many counts of this clonotype. The chain carries TRBV7-2 and TRBJ2-7; D possibly corresponds to TRBD2 (5 bases). The length of the CDR3 is 14 residues. Germline V CDR1 and CDR2: SGHTA, FQGNSA. Trimming removed 4 bases at V and 2 bases at J, with 12 bases between. CDR3 residues: CASSSRTEAYEQYF. DNA for the CDR3: TGTGCCAGCAGCTCCCGGACTGAAGCCTACGAGCAGTACTTC.

Comments on this clonotype: This could be a read error, since a much larger clone is one nucleotide away. The V call is TRBV7-2, the J call TRBJ2-7; D not resolved. Germline V gene lookup returns CDR1 SGHTA and CDR2 FQGNSA. With 5 bases removed from V and 0 bases from J, the gap between germline ends came to 11 bases. This CDR3 contains 14 residues. The CDR3 here is CASSLEWYSYEQYF. The CDR3 DNA reads TGTGCCAGCAGCCTGGAGTGGTACTCCTACGAGCAGTACTTC.

This clonotype occurred many times. This chain joins TRBV13 and TRBJ1-2; D possibly corresponds to TRBD1 (5 bases). Germline CDR1 and CDR2: PRHDT and FYEKMQ (reference sequence). The CDR3 is 15 residues long. V was trimmed by 1 base and J by 3 bases, leaving 12 bases between them. The CDR3 DNA is TGTGCCAGCAGCTTAGCGGGGCGCTCAGACTATGGCTACACCTTC. Translated, it gives CASSLAGRSDYGYTF.

This clonotype was counted only a few times. The V and J genes are TRBV18 and TRBJ2-7; D unclear. Germline V gene lookup returns CDR1 KGHSH and CDR2 LQKENI. Trimming took 0 bases from V and 0 from J, leaving 12 bases between them. The CDR3 consists of 16 residues. Here the CDR3 reads CASSPPDSWDSYEQYF. DNA of the CDR3: TGTGCCAGCTCACCACCGGATAGCTGGGACTCCTACGAGCAGTACTTC. Full variable domain (missing parts from reference TRBV18 and TRBJ2-7): NAGVMQNPRHLVRRRGQEARLRCSPMKGHSHVYWYRQLPEEGLKFMVYLQKENIIDESGMPKERFSAEFPKEGPSILRIQQVVRGDSAAYFCASSPPDSWDSYEQYFGPGTRLTVT.

This clonotype was seen many times. This sequence joins TRBV7-6 and TRBJ1-6, with D possibly matching TRBD1 (5 bases). There are 13 residues in the CDR3. Germline V CDR1 and CDR2: SGHVS, FNYEAQ. V shed 6 bases and J shed 5 bases, with 8 bases lying between them. CDR3 nucleotides: TGTGCCAGCAGAACAGGAGATAATTCACCCCTCCACTTT. This encodes CASRTGDNSPLHF. Based on the CDR3 plus reference TRBV7-6 and TRBJ1-6, the full variable domain is GAGVSQSPRYKVTKRGQDVALRCDPISGHVSLYWYRQALGQGPEFLTYFNYEAQQDKSGLPNDRFSAERPEGSISTLTIQRTEQRDSAMYRCASRTGDNSPLHFGNGTRLTVT.

In its sample, this clonotype was seen a few times. The chain joins TRBV4-2 to TRBJ2-5; 8 bases line up with TRBD2. V was pared by 0 bases and J by 4 bases, with 10 bases of the junction left unmatched. Germline V lookup: CDR1 LGHNA, CDR2 YNFKEQ. The CDR3 loop spans 17 amino acids. The CDR3 DNA is TGTGCCAGCAGCCAAGATCCTAGCGGGCCCCAAAGAGAGACCCAGTACTTC. Protein product: CASSQDPSGPQRETQYF.

This clonotype was picked up a small number of times. The chain has TRBV28 and TRBJ1-1, with D unresolved. This CDR3 spans 15 amino acids. V was pared by 5 bases and J by 2 bases, with 15 bases between. The germline V gene encodes CDR1 MDHEN and CDR2 SYDVKM. Written as DNA, the CDR3 is TGTGCCAGCAGTATACTTACACAGCACAACACTGAAGCTTTCTTT. As protein: CASSILTQHNTEAFF.

In its sample, this clonotype was seen many times. The chain recombines TRBV6-2 or TRBV6-3 with TRBJ1-6, with TRBD1 identical over 7 bases. With V trimmed by 5 bases and J by 7 bases, 8 bases remained unmatched. The CDR3 runs 15 residues. The germline V gene encodes CDR1 MNHEY and CDR2 SVGEGT. The CDR3 spells CASSPAGTENSPLHF. CDR3 nucleotide sequence: TGTGCCAGCAGTCCCGCGGGGACAGAAAATTCACCCCTCCACTTT.

This clonotype has a count of ten or more. This chain joins TRBV5-1 and TRBJ1-2; 8 nucleotides match TRBD1. In germline, CDR1 is SGHRS, CDR2 YFSETQ. The CDR3 extends over 12 amino acids. V was clipped by 4 bases and J by 10 bases; unmatched bases: 6. The CDR3 DNA follows: TGCGCCAGCAGCACACAGGGGGTGGACTACACCTTC. It codes for CASSTQGVDYTF.

This clonotype has ten or more counts. The genes are TRBV11-2 and TRBJ2-1; possible D gene TRBD2, 6 bases. The germline V gene encodes CDR1 SGHAT and CDR2 FQNNGV. The CDR3 runs to 13 residues. The V gene lost 2 bases and the J gene lost 5 bases, with 7 bases spanning the gap. The CDR3: CASSLWGDNEQFF. For the CDR3, the DNA is TGTGCCAGCAGCTTATGGGGGGACAATGAGCAGTTCTTC.

In this sample, this clonotype turned up a few times. The genes are TRBV6-6 and TRBJ1-1; the match to TRBD1 covers 9 bases. The CDR3 covers 14 residues. J gave up 3 bases and V 6 bases, and 5 bases lay outside the gene matches. In germline, CDR1 is MNHNY, CDR2 SVGAGI (reference sequence). The CDR3 here is CASRQGARDTEAFF. Here the CDR3 DNA reads TGTGCCAGCAGACAGGGGGCACGAGACACTGAAGCTTTCTTT.

This clonotype was counted ten times or more. The chain recombines TRBV6-5 with TRBJ1-1, with a weak D call TRBD1 (6 bases). The germline gives CDR1 MNHEY, CDR2 SVGAGI. V was clipped by 6 bases and J by 0 bases, with 14 bases between them. The CDR3 length is 15 residues. This CDR3 reads CASRPRTAMNTEAFF. Here the CDR3 DNA reads TGTGCCAGCAGACCAAGGACAGCAATGAACACTGAAGCTTTCTTT.

This clonotype was counted many times. V and J are TRBV5-1 and TRBJ2-3; a possible D gene is TRBD2 (5 bases). The CDR3 is made up of 14 amino acids. The germline V and J ends were trimmed by 4 bases and 0 bases, with 9 bases remaining between them. Per germline, CDR1 SGHRS and CDR2 YFSETQ. For the CDR3, the DNA is TGCGCCAGCAGCCGAGGACTGAGCACAGATACGCAGTATTTT. This gives the protein CASSRGLSTDTQYF.

The CDR3 sequence is CAWISSGSGRTGELFF. The DNA for the CDR3 is TGTGCCTGGATAAGTAGCGGGAGTGGGCGCACCGGGGAGCTGTTTTTT. The chain recombines TRBV30 with TRBJ2-2; 9 bases line up with TRBD2. The CDR3 consists of 16 residues. CDR1 is GTSNPN, CDR2 SVGIG, per germline (reference sequence). V lost 4 bases, J lost 4 bases, and 10 bases stayed unmatched.

This clonotype was seen ten or more times. V gene TRBV29-1 combines with J gene TRBJ1-2; D is uncertain. This CDR3 contains 10 residues. V lost 3 bases, J lost 8 bases, and 7 bases lay in between. From germline, CDR1 is SQVTM and CDR2 ANQGSEA. This chain's CDR3 is CSVESLGYTF. The CDR3 coding sequence is TGCAGCGTTGAGTCCCTAGGCTACACCTTC.

This clonotype has only a few counts. The chain combines TRBV24-1 with TRBJ2-1, with D possibly TRBD2 on 5 matching bases. The V and J ends lost 6 bases and 4 bases respectively, with 12 bases between them. The CDR3 spans 14 residues. The germline CDR1 and CDR2 sequences are KGHDR and SFDVKD. CDR3 region: CATSPSGGYNEQFF. The CDR3, as DNA: TGTGCCACCAGTCCCAGCGGCGGATACAATGAGCAGTTCTTC.

With regard to this clonotype: A clone one base away is much larger, so this may be a read error. CDR3 coding DNA: TGTGCCAGCACCCTAAGTAGTCCTTCCTACGAGCAGTACTTC. Translated, it gives CASTLSSPSYEQYF. The chain recombines TRBV7-9 with TRBJ2-7, with D hard to call. Germline-derived CDR1 and CDR2 are SEHNR and FQNEAQ (reference sequence). The CDR3 extends over 14 amino acids. V was clipped by 7 bases and J by 1 base, with 14 bases between them.

This clonotype was seen ten or more times. The chain carries TRBV9 and TRBJ1-1; D perhaps matches TRBD1 (5 bases). Trimming took off 0 bases at V and 1 base at J, with 16 bases between the two ends. This CDR3 has 17 amino acids. CDR1 and CDR2 (germline): SGDLS, YYNGEE. The CDR3 loop is CASSVGGRGGPNTEAFF. Here the CDR3 DNA reads TGTGCCAGCAGCGTAGGGGGCCGCGGGGGACCGAACACTGAAGCTTTCTTT.